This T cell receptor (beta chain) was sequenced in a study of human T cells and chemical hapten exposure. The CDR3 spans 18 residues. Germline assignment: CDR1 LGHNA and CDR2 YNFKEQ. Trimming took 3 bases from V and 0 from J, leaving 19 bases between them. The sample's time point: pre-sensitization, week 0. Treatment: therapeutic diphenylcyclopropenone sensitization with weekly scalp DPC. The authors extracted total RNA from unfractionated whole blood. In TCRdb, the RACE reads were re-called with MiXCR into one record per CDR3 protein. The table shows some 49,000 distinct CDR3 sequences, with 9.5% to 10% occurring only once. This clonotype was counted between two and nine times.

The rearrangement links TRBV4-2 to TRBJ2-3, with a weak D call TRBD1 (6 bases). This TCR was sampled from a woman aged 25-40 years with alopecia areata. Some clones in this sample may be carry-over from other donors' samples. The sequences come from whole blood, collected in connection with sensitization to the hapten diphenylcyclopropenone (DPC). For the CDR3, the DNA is TGTGCCAGCAGCCAGACTACCAGGGGCCCAACTAGCACAGATACGCAGTATTTT. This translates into CASSQTTRGPTSTDTQYF.